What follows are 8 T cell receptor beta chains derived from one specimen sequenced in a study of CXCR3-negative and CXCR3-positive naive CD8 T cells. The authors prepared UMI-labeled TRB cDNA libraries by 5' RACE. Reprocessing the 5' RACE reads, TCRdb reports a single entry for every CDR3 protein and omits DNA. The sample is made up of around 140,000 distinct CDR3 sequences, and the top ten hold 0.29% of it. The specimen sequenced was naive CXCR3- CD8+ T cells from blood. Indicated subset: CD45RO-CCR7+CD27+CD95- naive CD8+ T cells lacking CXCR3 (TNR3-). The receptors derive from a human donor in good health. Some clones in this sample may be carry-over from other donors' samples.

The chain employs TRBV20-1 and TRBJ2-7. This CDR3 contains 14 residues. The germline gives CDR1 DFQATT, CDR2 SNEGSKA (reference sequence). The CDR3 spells CSARETRSSYEQYF.

This CDR3 reads CASNPVGGVYGYTF. The chain carries TRBV28 and TRBJ1-2; the D gene TCRdb calls, TRBD1, cannot be checked with no DNA. This CDR3 contains 14 residues. Germline CDR1 MDHEN, CDR2 SYDVKM.

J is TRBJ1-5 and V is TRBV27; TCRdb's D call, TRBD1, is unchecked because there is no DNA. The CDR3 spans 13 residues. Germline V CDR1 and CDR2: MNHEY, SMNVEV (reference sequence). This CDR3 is CASSSLGSQPQHF.

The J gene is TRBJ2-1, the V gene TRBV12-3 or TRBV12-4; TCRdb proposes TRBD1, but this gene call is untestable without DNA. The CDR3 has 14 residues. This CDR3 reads CASSPGTPYNEQFF.

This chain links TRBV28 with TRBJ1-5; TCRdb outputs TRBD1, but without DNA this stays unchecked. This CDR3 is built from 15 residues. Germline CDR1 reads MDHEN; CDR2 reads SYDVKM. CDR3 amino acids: CASSTRQGYNQPQHF.

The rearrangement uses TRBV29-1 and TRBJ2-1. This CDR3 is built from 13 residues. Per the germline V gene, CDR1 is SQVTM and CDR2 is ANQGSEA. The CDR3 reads CSVDVSSYNEQFF.

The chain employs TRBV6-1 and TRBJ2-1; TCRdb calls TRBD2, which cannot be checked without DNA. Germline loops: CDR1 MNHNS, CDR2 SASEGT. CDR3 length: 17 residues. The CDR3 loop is CASTAPGGGMWYNEQFF.

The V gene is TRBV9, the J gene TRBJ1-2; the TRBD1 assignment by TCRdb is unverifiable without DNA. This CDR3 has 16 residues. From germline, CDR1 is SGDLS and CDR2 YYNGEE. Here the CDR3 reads CASSALGRGRSYGYTF.